The 23 T cell receptor beta chains below come from one sample, sequenced in a study of Tregs in tolerant kidney transplant recipients. Related graft donors supplied nonmyeloablative bone marrow transplants, and mixed chimerism was transient. Assay used: immunoSEQ multiplex PCR; TCRdb lists only in-frame clones, some missing. Of over 70,000 clones listed, around 90% are singletons. Here the sequenced sample was CD4+ T cells from blood (PBMCs), taken 24 months after the transplant. All receptors derive from a human patient who received a combined kidney and bone marrow transplant. Some T cells may trace back to the graft donor.

The rearrangement links TRBV7-6 to TRBJ1-1; D possibly corresponds to TRBD1 (6 bases). The CDR3 spans 14 residues. Per the germline V gene, CDR1 is SGHVS and CDR2 is FNYEAQ. Trimming shortened V by 5 bases and J by 1 base, and 11 bases separated the two germline ends. The DNA for the CDR3 is TGTGCCAGCAGCCCCGGACAGAAGAACACTGAAGCTTTCTTT. This codes for CASSPGQKNTEAFF.

This chain links TRBV29-1 with TRBJ2-5, with 10 bases aligning to TRBD1. TRBJ2-7 explains the end of the DNA better; the J call may be wrong. The CDR3 runs 12 residues. CDR1 and CDR2 from the germline V gene are SQVTM and ANQGSEA. For the CDR3, the DNA is TGCAGCGTTGAGGGACAGGGGTACGAGCAGTACTTC. Encoded protein: CSVEGQGYEQYF.

A word on this clone: The junction departs from the called germline gene at one end, perhaps through a read error. Other DNA sequences in this specimen translate into the identical CDR3. V usage is TRBV18 and J usage is TRBJ1-5; a weak D match, TRBD1 (5 bases). The CDR3 runs 16 residues. The germline CDR1 and CDR2 sequences are KGHSH and LQKENI. In DNA form, the CDR3 reads TGTGCCAGCGCACCACTCGGGGGGGATAGCAATCAGCCCCAGCACTTT. Protein product: CASAPLGGDSNQPQHF.

This sequence joins TRBV5-5 and TRBJ2-3; D call uncertain. Looked up from germline, CDR1 is SGHKS and CDR2 is YYEKEE (reference sequence). Trimming took off 4 bases at V and 0 bases at J, with 12 bases between the two ends. This CDR3 has 15 residues. DNA for the CDR3: TGTGCCAGCAGCCCTAGAGCCTATAGCACAGATACGCAGTATTTT. Protein: CASSPRAYSTDTQYF.

The V gene is TRBV4-2, the J gene TRBJ2-3; tentatively, D is TRBD2 (6 bases). V was pared by 4 bases and J by 6 bases, with 17 bases between. Germline CDR1 LGHNA, CDR2 YNFKEQ. This CDR3 is built from 15 residues. CDR3 amino acids: CASSPRDSQRDTQYF. Here the CDR3 DNA reads TGTGCCAGCAGCCCCCGGGACTCCCAGAGGGATACGCAGTATTTT.

Notes on this clone: At one end the junction does not follow the germline gene, possibly because of a read error. V is TRBV5-1 and J is TRBJ1-6; the D gene is possibly TRBD1 (5 bases). The CDR3 sequence is 16 residues long. CDR1 is SGHRS and CDR2 is YFSETQ in the germline V gene. CDR3 sequence reads: CASSLTWDSYNSPLHF. In DNA, the CDR3 is TGCGCCAGCAGCCTCACGTGGGACTCCTATAATTCCCCCCTCCACTTT. The full variable domain, rest sourced from reference TRBV5-1 and TRBJ1-6, is KAGVTQTPRYLIKTRGQQVTLSCSPISGHRSVSWYQQTPGQGLQFLFEYFSETQRNKGNFPGRFSGRQFSNSRSEMNVSTLELGDSALYLCASSLTWDSYNSPLHFGNGTRLTVT.

V usage is TRBV27 and J usage is TRBJ2-7; tentative D call: TRBD2 (8 bases). The CDR3 sequence is 17 residues long. Germline V CDR1 and CDR2: MNHEY, SMNVEV (reference sequence). V lost 4 bases to trimming and J lost 6 bases, with 25 bases between them. The CDR3 DNA follows: TGTGCCAGCAGTTGGCGGGGGGACAGCAGCTACGAACCCGAGCAGTACTTC. Protein sequence: CASSWRGDSSYEPEQYF.

This clone was detected once. The chain uses TRBV4-1 and TRBJ2-2; 9 bases match TRBD1. V lost 0 bases to trimming and J lost 3 bases; unmatched junction nucleotides: 5. Germline loops: CDR1 MGHRA, CDR2 YSYEKL. The CDR3 extends over 17 amino acids. CDR3 bases: TGCGCCAGCAGCCAAGAGGACAGGGGTCGGTACACCGGGGAGCTGTTTTTT. Translated: CASSQEDRGRYTGELFF.

CDR3 in amino acids: CASSQVAPGGTDTQYF. CDR3 nucleotide sequence: TGCGCCAGCAGCCAAGTTGCTCCCGGGGGCACAGATACGCAGTATTTT. The chain carries TRBV4-1 and TRBJ2-3; possible D gene TRBD2, 5 bases. The CDR3 is 16 amino acids. The V end was cut by 1 base, the J end by 1 base, with 12 bases between. Germline lookup yields CDR1 MGHRA and CDR2 YSYEKL.

CDR3 nucleotide sequence: TGTGCCAGCAGTTCGACTAGCGGGGGGGCCCGGGAGCAGTTCTTC. Its protein product is CASSSTSGGAREQFF. The J gene is TRBJ2-1, the V gene TRBV6-5, with 14 bases matching TRBD2. The CDR3 runs 15 residues. Germline-derived CDR1 and CDR2 are MNHEY and SVGAGI. The junction had 6 bases not matched to a gene; V was cut back by 4 bases and J by 10 bases.

V gene TRBV5-1 combines with J gene TRBJ2-5, with a possible D match to TRBD2 (7 bases). The CDR3 totals 15 residues. Germline lookup yields CDR1 SGHRS and CDR2 YFSETQ. V was pared by 4 bases and J by 5 bases, with 18 bases between. CDR3: CASSLRGGPQETQYF. The CDR3 nucleotides read TGCGCCAGCAGCCTTCGCGGGGGCCCCCAGGAGACCCAGTACTTC.

This clone was detected only once. The genes are TRBV5-6 and TRBJ1-5, with D tentatively TRBD1 (6 bases). Germline assignment: CDR1 SGHDT and CDR2 YYEEEE. The CDR3 is made up of 15 amino acids. The V end lost 0 bases, the J end lost 10 bases, and 17 bases lay between the germline ends. CDR3 DNA: TGTGCCAGCAGCTTGGGTGCAGGGGTGTCGAGTCCCCAGCATTTT. Translating it yields CASSLGAGVSSPQHF.

V is TRBV5-1 and J is TRBJ1-4, with 11 bases that match TRBD1. V was pared by 1 base and J by 7 bases, with 3 bases of the junction left unmatched. The CDR3 consists of 15 residues. The V gene's germline CDR1 is SGHRS and CDR2 YFSETQ. CDR3 DNA sequence: TGCGCCAGCAGCTTGTCCGGGACAGGGGGTGAAAAACTGTTTTTT. Its translation: CASSLSGTGGEKLFF.

CDR3 in DNA: TGTGCCAGCAGCTTAGGACGGGACAGGAAGCTCGGGTCCTACGAGCAGTACTTC. Its translation: CASSLGRDRKLGSYEQYF. This chain links TRBV7-2 with TRBJ2-7; 8 nucleotides agree with TRBD1. Germline V gene data show CDR1 as SGHTA and CDR2 as FQGNSA. CDR3 length: 18 amino acids. Trimming at V came to 1 base and at J to 1 base, leaving 12 bases not matched to a gene.

This rearrangement joins TRBV4-3 to TRBJ2-3; 12 nucleotides match TRBD2. Germline loops: CDR1 LGHNA, CDR2 YSLEER. The CDR3 consists of 18 residues. Trimming took 0 bases from V and 6 from J; bases not matched to a gene: 10. CDR3 bases: TGCGCCAGCAGCCAAGACGTAGGACTAGCGGGAATCTGGGATACGCAGTATTTT. This sequence encodes CASSQDVGLAGIWDTQYF.

Notes on this clone: Additional DNA sequences in this sample encode the identical CDR3. The V gene is TRBV4-3, the J gene TRBJ1-6; D remains unclear. The germline V gene has CDR1 LGHNA and CDR2 YSLEER. V lost 1 base to trimming and J lost 6 bases, with 7 bases between them. The CDR3 sequence is 14 residues long. CDR3 DNA sequence: TGCGCCAGCAGCCAAGTAGATCGTAATTCACCCCTCCACTTT. It yields the protein CASSQVDRNSPLHF.

To note about this clone: At one of its ends the junction is not consistent with the germline gene, which may arise from a read error. This chain uses TRBV14 with TRBJ2-7; weak D call: TRBD2 (6 bases). The CDR3 sequence is 15 residues long. From germline, CDR1 is SGHDN and CDR2 FVKESK. The DNA of the CDR3 is TGTGCCAGCAGCCGGGGGGTTAGCGGCTCCTACGGGCAGTACTTC. Translated: CASSRGVSGSYGQYF.

The genes are TRBV4-1 and TRBJ2-7; 7 nucleotides line up with TRBD2. Germline-derived CDR1 and CDR2 are MGHRA and YSYEKL. J lost 3 bases, V lost 2 bases, and 4 bases had no gene match. The CDR3 spans 14 residues. Here the CDR3 DNA reads TGCGCCAGCAGCCAACCGGGGGGATACTACGAGCAGTACTTC. Its translation: CASSQPGGYYEQYF.

The rearrangement links TRBV5-4 to TRBJ1-4, with D hard to call. This CDR3 region has 14 residues. Germline assignment: CDR1 SGHNT and CDR2 YYREEE (reference sequence). Between the trimmed V and J ends, which lost 3 bases and 0 bases, there was a span of 6 bases. CDR3 residues: CASSSGATNEKLFF. CDR3 in DNA: TGTGCCAGCAGCTCCGGGGCAACTAATGAAAAACTGTTTTTT.

The genes are TRBV6-1 and TRBJ1-2, with 12 bases lining up with TRBD1. CDR1 is MNHNS and CDR2 is SASEGT in the germline V gene. Trimming cost V 3 bases and J 7 bases; bases outside gene matches: 6. The CDR3 loop spans 15 amino acids. The CDR3 bases are TGTGCCAGCAGTGACGGGGACAGGGGGCTTCGTGGCTACACCTTC. Protein product: CASSDGDRGLRGYTF.

This sequence joins TRBV7-2 and TRBJ2-1, with D unresolved. The V and J ends lost 1 base and 1 base respectively, with 8 bases between them. Germline assignment: CDR1 SGHTA and CDR2 FQGNSA. The CDR3 runs to 15 residues. The chain's CDR3 is CASSLGLLSYNEQFF. CDR3 coding DNA: TGTGCCAGCAGCTTAGGTCTCCTTTCCTACAATGAGCAGTTCTTC.

The rearrangement uses TRBV30 and TRBJ2-1; 8 bases align to TRBD2. Trimming removed 0 bases from V and 10 bases from J; junction bases left unmatched: 8. CDR3 length equals 14 residues. Looked up from germline, CDR1 is GTSNPN and CDR2 is SVGIG (reference sequence). The CDR3 region has the DNA TGTGCCTGGAGTGTAGAGCGGGGGATGAGGGAGCAGTTCTTC. Protein product: CAWSVERGMREQFF.

The chain carries TRBV5-4 and TRBJ2-5; no definite D call. Per germline, CDR1 SGHNT and CDR2 YYREEE (reference sequence). V was pared by 4 bases and J by 2 bases, with 15 bases between. The CDR3 runs 15 residues. CDR3 region: CASSRDPTGQETQYF. For the CDR3, the DNA is TGTGCCAGCAGCCGTGACCCGACGGGTCAAGAGACCCAGTACTTC.